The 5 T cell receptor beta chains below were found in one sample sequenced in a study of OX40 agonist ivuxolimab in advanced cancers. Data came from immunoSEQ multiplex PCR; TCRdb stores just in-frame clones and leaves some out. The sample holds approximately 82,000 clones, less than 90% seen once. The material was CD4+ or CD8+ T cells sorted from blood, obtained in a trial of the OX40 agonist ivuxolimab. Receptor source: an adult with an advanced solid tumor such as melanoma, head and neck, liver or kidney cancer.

The chain's CDR3 is CASSFSRDTTNYGYTF. As DNA, the CDR3 is TGCGCCAGCAGCTTCTCCAGGGACACCACTAACTATGGCTACACCTTC. The V and J genes are TRBV5-1 and TRBJ1-2, with a possible D match to TRBD1 (6 bases). The CDR3 extends over 16 amino acids. The V end was cut by 2 bases, the J end by 0 bases, with 14 bases between. Germline loops: CDR1 SGHRS, CDR2 YFSETQ.

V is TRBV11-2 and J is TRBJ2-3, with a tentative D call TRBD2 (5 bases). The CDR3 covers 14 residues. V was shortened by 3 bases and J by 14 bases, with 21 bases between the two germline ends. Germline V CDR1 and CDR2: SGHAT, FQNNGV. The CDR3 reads CASSFSGSVRSGYF. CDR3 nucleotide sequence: TGTGCCAGCAGCTTTTCGGGGTCGGTAAGGTCCGGGTATTTT.

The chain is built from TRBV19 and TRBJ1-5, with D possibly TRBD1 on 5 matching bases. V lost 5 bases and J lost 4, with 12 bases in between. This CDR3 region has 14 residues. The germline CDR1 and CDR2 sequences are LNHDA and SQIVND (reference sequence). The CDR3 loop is CASSLQAGNQPQHF. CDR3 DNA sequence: TGTGCCAGTAGTCTCCAAGCAGGGAATCAGCCCCAGCATTTT. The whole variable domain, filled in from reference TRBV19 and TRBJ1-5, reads DGGITQSPKYLFRKEGQNVTLSCEQNLNHDAMYWYRQDPGQGLRLIYYSQIVNDFQKGDIAEGYSVSREKKESFPLTVTSAQKNPTAFYLCASSLQAGNQPQHFGDGTRLSIL.

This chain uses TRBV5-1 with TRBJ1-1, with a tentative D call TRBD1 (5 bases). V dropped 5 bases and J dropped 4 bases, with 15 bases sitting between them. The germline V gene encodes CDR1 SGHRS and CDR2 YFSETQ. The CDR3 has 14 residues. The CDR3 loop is CASRFGGVGTEAFF. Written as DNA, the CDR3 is TGCGCCAGCAGATTTGGAGGGGTCGGCACTGAAGCTTTCTTT.

The CDR3 region has the DNA TGTGCCAGCAGTACCTCTCTAGTTGGCGGGACCGAAGCTTTCTTT. As protein: CASSTSLVGGTEAFF. The chain recombines TRBV6-5 with TRBJ1-1; D is possibly TRBD1 (5 bases). CDR3 length: 15 amino acids. V lost 5 bases and J lost 8, with 21 bases in between. Germline CDR1 MNHEY, CDR2 SVGAGI.